The 18 T cell receptor beta chains below all came from one sample that was sequenced in a study of CD8+CD57+ T cells in acquired aplastic anemia. TCR beta VDJ and CDR3 profiles were obtained from a genomic DNA template. Using its own MiXCR run on the reads, TCRdb lists one record per CDR3 protein. The table includes about 170,000 distinct CDR3 sequences, around 45% detected once. Sequencing was carried out using sorted CD4+, CD8+, or CD8+CD57+ T cells (not recorded which) from PBMCs. All receptors come from a human donor in good health.

This clonotype was counted at least ten times. The rearrangement joins TRBV20-1 to TRBJ2-3, with D perhaps matching TRBD2 (6 bases). This CDR3 region has 13 residues. Germline V lookup: CDR1 DFQATT, CDR2 SNEGSKA (reference sequence). Trimming shortened V by 1 base and J by 2 bases, and 7 bases separated the two germline ends. The CDR3 region has the DNA TGCAGTGCTAGAGCTAGCGCCACAGATACGCAGTATTTT. Residues: CSARASATDTQYF.

The chain is built from TRBV6-5 and TRBJ2-7, with a tentative D call TRBD2 (7 bases). The V and J ends lost 1 base and 2 bases respectively, with 15 bases between them. Per germline, CDR1 MNHEY and CDR2 SVGAGI. The CDR3 consists of 16 residues. The CDR3 DNA follows: TGTGCCAGCAGTTACTACGGGGGGCGCGAACCCTACGAGCAGTACTTC. This translates into CASSYYGGREPYEQYF.

As concerns this clonotype: Since a much larger clone is just one base distant, this may be a read error. The DNA for the CDR3 is TGTGCCAGCTCACCAGAAGCGGGCTACGAGCGGTACTTC. Amino acid sequence: CASSPEAGYERYF. The chain joins TRBV18 to TRBJ2-7, with D possibly TRBD2 on 6 matching bases. Looked up from germline, CDR1 is KGHSH and CDR2 is LQKENI. CDR3 size: 13 residues.

The sample holds a few counts of this clonotype. As DNA, the CDR3 is TGTGCCAGCAGCCTTGGACAGGGGCGGTCCGGGGAGCTGTTTTTT. Amino acids: CASSLGQGRSGELFF. The chain uses TRBV11-3 and TRBJ2-2; 9 nucleotides match TRBD1. Per the germline V gene, CDR1 is SGHNT and CDR2 is YENEEA. The length of the CDR3 is 15 residues. The junction had 7 bases not matched to a gene; V was cut back by 5 bases and J by 6 bases.

This clonotype was recorded at least ten times. The chain is built from TRBV4-1 and TRBJ1-6, with D unresolved. CDR1 and CDR2 from the germline V gene are MGHRA and YSYEKL. Trimming left V 0 bases short and J 4 bases short, with 13 bases between. The CDR3 has 17 amino acids. Here the CDR3 reads CASSQDTRQRYNSPLHF. The CDR3 bases are TGCGCCAGCAGCCAAGACACTCGGCAGAGATATAATTCACCCCTCCACTTT.

Points on this clonotype: Just one base apart from a much larger clone, this may be a read error. Written as DNA, the CDR3 is TGTGCCAGCAGTTTAGGGACAGGGTATTCACCCCTCCACTTT. The encoded protein is CASSLGTGYSPLHF. The chain is built from TRBV12-3 or TRBV12-4 and TRBJ1-6; 8 bases match TRBD1. The V and J ends lost 1 base and 8 bases, in that order; junction bases with no gene match: 1. CDR3 length: 14 residues.

The V and J genes are TRBV10-2 and TRBJ2-2; 11 nucleotides align to TRBD2. Germline trimming cut 3 bases from V and 7 bases from J; bases unmatched to any gene: 4. This CDR3 has 15 amino acids. Germline loops: CDR1 WSHSY, CDR2 SAAADI. CDR3 nucleotide sequence: TGCGCCAGCAGTGATCTAGCGGGAGGTGTCGGGGAGCTGTTTTTT. Translated, it gives CASSDLAGGVGELFF.

The rearrangement links TRBV7-6 to TRBJ2-7, with 9 bases matching TRBD1. The CDR3 contains 14 residues. J was trimmed by 3 bases and V by 5 bases; bases with no gene match: 5. Looked up from germline, CDR1 is SGHVS and CDR2 is FNYEAQ. CDR3 sequence reads: CASSHPGQGYEQYF. CDR3 nucleotides: TGTGCCAGCAGCCACCCGGGACAGGGCTACGAGCAGTACTTC.

The sample holds many counts of this clonotype. A much larger clone sits a single nucleotide away, making a read error possible. The chain recombines TRBV10-3 with TRBJ2-7; D is uncertain. CDR3 length equals 12 residues. Germline V lookup: CDR1 ENHRY, CDR2 SYGVKD. The CDR3 region is CAISEPGYEPYF. CDR3 DNA: TGTGCCATCAGTGAACCGGGCTACGAGCCGTACTTC.

The rearrangement joins TRBV15 to TRBJ1-1, with D possibly matching TRBD1 (5 bases). Per germline, CDR1 LNHNV and CDR2 YYDKDF (reference sequence). V was pared by 0 bases and J by 5 bases, with 10 bases between. The CDR3 loop spans 14 amino acids. The CDR3 bases are TGTGCCACCAGCAGAGATCGGGGGGATACTGAAGCTTTCTTT. It translates to CATSRDRGDTEAFF.

This clonotype came up a few times. The chain recombines TRBV6-5 with TRBJ1-5; D may be TRBD1 (6 bases). The germline gives CDR1 MNHEY, CDR2 SVGAGI. Trimming removed 4 bases from V and 6 bases from J, with 16 bases in between. The length of the CDR3 is 15 residues. The DNA for the CDR3 is TGTGCCAGCAGTTCCCCGGGGGCCGGAGGTCAGCCCCAGCATTTT. Encoded protein: CASSSPGAGGQPQHF.

This clonotype was counted between two and nine times. The rearrangement links TRBV5-8 to TRBJ2-5; weak D call: TRBD1 (5 bases). V dropped 4 bases and J dropped 6 bases, with 16 bases sitting between them. Germline assignment: CDR1 SGHTS and CDR2 YDEGEE. The CDR3 sequence is 14 residues long. CDR3 sequence: CASSQEQGRQTQYF. The CDR3, as DNA: TGTGCCAGCAGCCAAGAGCAGGGCAGGCAGACCCAGTACTTC.

This clonotype came up many times. The chain uses TRBV24-1 and TRBJ1-1; TRBD1 might be the D (5 bases). V was trimmed by 3 bases and J by 11 bases, leaving 18 bases between them. This CDR3 has 14 amino acids. Germline CDR1 and CDR2: KGHDR and SFDVKD. The CDR3 here is CATSDETGASGAFF. In DNA form, the CDR3 reads TGTGCCACCAGTGATGAGACCGGGGCCTCGGGGGCTTTCTTT.

This rearrangement joins TRBV7-3 to TRBJ1-6; D remains unclear. The CDR3 length is 13 residues. Trimming removed 0 bases from V and 6 bases from J, with 3 bases in between. CDR1 is SGHTA, CDR2 FQGTGA, per germline. The CDR3 DNA reads as TGTGCCAGCAGCTTAACGAGTAATTCACCCCTCCACTTT. Its translation is CASSLTSNSPLHF.

This clonotype was seen many times. This rearrangement joins TRBV7-6 to TRBJ2-7; D is ambiguous. The CDR3 has 13 amino acids. With 6 bases removed from V and 5 bases from J, the gap between germline ends came to 14 bases. Germline CDR1 reads SGHVS; CDR2 reads FNYEAQ. Here the CDR3 reads CASSSARADEQYF. In nucleotides, the CDR3 is TGTGCCAGCAGTTCGGCCCGGGCGGACGAGCAGTACTTC.

The count of this clonotype is one. A read error is likely, as this CDR3 ends without the conserved phenylalanine or tryptophan. It is unclear where the CDR3 begins or ends on the DNA, so no DNA is shown, and the CDR3 is as TCRdb lists it. This chain connects TRBV2 to TRBJ2-2; TRBD2, the table's D call, was not compared with the DNA. Germline-derived CDR1 and CDR2 are SNHLY and FYNNEI. The CDR3 length is 15 residues, termini included. CDR3 sequence reads: CASGPGLESTGELSL.

The sample holds one count of this clonotype. This chain uses TRBV7-6 with TRBJ2-3, with 13 positions matching TRBD2. Germline trimming cut 1 base from V and 0 bases from J; bases unmatched to any gene: 4. Germline V gene data show CDR1 as SGHVS and CDR2 as FNYEAQ. CDR3 size: 18 residues. The CDR3 loop reads CASSLGVTSGGSTDTQYF. The CDR3 region has the DNA TGTGCCAGCAGCTTAGGGGTGACTAGCGGGGGGAGCACAGATACGCAGTATTTT.

This clonotype has a count of ten or more. CDR3 nucleotides: TGTGCCAGCAGTTTAAGCATTTGGGGGAGCACAGATACGCAGTATTTT. Residues: CASSLSIWGSTDTQYF. The genes are TRBV12-3 or TRBV12-4 and TRBJ2-3; TRBD1 or TRBD2 may be the D gene (5 bases each). The CDR3 extends over 16 amino acids. V dropped 2 bases and J dropped 0 bases, with 12 bases sitting between them.